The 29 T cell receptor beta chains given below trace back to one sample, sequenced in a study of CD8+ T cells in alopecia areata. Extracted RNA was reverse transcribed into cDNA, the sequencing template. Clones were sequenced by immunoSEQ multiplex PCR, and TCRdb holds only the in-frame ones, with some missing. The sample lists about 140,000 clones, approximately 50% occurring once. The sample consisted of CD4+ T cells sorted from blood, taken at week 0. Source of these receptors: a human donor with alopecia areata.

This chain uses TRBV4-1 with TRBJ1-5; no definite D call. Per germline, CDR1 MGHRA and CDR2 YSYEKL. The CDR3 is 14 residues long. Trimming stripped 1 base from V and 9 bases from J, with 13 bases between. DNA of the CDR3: TGCGCCAGCAGCCAAGGTACAGCCTGGGCGCCCCAGCATTTT. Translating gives CASSQGTAWAPQHF.

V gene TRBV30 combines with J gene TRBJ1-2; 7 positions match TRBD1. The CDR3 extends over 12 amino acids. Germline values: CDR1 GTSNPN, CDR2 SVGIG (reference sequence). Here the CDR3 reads CVKSKGGEGYTF. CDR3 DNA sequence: TGTGTCAAATCCAAAGGGGGCGAAGGCTACACCTTC. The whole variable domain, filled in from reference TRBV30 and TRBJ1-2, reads SQTIHQWPATLVQPVGSPLSLECTVEGTSNPNLYWYRQAAGRGLQLLFYSVGIGQISSEVPQNLSASRPQDRQFILSSKKLLLSDSGFYLCVKSKGGEGYTFGSGTRLTVV.

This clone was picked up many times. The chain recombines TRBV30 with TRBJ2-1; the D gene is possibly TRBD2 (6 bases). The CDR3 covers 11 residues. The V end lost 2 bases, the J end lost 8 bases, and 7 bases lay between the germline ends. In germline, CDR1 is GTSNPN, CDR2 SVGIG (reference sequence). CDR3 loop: CAWSTGDEQFF. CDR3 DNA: TGTGCCTGGAGTACGGGGGATGAGCAGTTCTTC.

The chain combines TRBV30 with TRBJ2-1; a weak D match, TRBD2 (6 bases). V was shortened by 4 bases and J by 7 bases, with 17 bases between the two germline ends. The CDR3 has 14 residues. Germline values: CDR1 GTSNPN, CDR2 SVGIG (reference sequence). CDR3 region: CAWTSFGRGNEQFF. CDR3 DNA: TGTGCCTGGACGTCCTTCGGGAGAGGGAATGAGCAGTTCTTC.

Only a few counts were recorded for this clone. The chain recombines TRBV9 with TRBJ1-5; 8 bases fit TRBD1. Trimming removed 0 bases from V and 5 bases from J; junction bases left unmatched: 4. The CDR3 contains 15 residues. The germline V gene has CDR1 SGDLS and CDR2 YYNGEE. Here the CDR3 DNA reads TGTGCCAGCAGCGTAGACGGCAGGGGGCATCAGCCCCAGCATTTT. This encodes CASSVDGRGHQPQHF.

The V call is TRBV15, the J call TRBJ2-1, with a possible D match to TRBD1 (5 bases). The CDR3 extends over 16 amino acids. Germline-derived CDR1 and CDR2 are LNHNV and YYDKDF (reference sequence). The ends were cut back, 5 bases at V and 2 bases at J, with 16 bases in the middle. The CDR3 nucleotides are TGTGCCACCAGCCGTGCAAGACAGACGCCCTACAATGAGCAGTTCTTC. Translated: CATSRARQTPYNEQFF. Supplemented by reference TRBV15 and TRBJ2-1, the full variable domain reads DAMVIQNPRYQVTQFGKPVTLSCSQTLNHNVMYWYQQKSSQAPKLLFHYYDKDFNNEADTPDNFQSRRPNTSFCFLDIRSPGLGDTAMYLCATSRARQTPYNEQFFGPGTRLTVL.

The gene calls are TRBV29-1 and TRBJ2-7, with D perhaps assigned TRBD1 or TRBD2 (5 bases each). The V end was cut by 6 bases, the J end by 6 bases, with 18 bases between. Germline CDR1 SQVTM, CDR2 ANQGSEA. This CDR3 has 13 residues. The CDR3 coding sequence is TGCAGCGTCAGTTTGGGGGAGATCGGCGAGCAGTACTTC. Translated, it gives CSVSLGEIGEQYF.

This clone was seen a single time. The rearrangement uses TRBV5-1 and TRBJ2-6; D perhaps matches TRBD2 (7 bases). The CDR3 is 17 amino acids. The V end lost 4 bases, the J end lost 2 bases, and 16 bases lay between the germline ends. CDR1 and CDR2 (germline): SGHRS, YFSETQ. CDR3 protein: CASSPGRGAAGANVLTF. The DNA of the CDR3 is TGCGCCAGCAGCCCCGGACGGGGGGCCGCTGGGGCCAACGTCCTGACTTTC.

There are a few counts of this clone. The CDR3 reads CATSSRRNTGELFF. CDR3 coding DNA: TGTGCCACCAGCAGTCGTCGTAACACCGGGGAGCTGTTTTTT. The rearrangement links TRBV15 to TRBJ2-2, with D hard to call. Trimming took 3 bases from V and 2 from J, leaving 7 bases between them. This CDR3 is 14 amino acids long. Germline CDR1 is LNHNV and CDR2 is YYDKDF (reference sequence).

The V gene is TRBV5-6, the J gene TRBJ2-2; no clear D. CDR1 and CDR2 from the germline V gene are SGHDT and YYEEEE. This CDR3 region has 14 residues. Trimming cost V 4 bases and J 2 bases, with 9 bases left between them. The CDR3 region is CASSPALNTGELFF. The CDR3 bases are TGTGCCAGCAGCCCGGCGCTTAACACCGGGGAGCTGTTTTTT.

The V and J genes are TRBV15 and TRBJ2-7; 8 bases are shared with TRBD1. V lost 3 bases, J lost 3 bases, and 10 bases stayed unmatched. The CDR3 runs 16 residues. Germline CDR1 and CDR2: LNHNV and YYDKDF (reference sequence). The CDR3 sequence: CATSRHGQGGVYEQYF. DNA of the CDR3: TGTGCCACCAGCAGGCACGGACAGGGTGGGGTCTACGAGCAGTACTTC.

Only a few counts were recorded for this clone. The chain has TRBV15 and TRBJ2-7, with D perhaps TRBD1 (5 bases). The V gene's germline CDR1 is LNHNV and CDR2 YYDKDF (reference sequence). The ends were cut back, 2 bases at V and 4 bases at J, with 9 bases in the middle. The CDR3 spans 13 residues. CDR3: CATSRTQGYEQYF. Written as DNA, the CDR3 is TGTGCCACCAGCAGAACCCAGGGTTACGAGCAGTACTTC.

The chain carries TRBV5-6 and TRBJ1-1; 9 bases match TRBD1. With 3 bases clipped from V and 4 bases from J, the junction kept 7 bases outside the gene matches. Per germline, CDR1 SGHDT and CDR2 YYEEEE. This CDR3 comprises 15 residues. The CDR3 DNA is TGTGCCAGCAGCTCATTAACAGGGGGCGGCACTGAAGCTTTCTTT. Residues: CASSSLTGGGTEAFF.

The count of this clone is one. CDR3 in DNA: TGCGCCAGCAGCCAAGATAGTAGCGGGAGGACCGGGGAGCTGTTTTTT. Amino acids: CASSQDSSGRTGELFF. The rearrangement joins TRBV4-3 to TRBJ2-2, with TRBD2 matching 10 bases. The CDR3 totals 16 residues. Germline V gene sequence: CDR1 LGHNA, CDR2 YSLEER. V was pared by 0 bases and J by 5 bases, with 3 bases of the junction left unmatched.

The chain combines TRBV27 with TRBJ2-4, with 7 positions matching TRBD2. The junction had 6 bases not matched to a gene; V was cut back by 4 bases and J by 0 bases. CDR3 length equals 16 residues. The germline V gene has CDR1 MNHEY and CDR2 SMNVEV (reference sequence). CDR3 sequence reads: CASSYRDYLAKNIQYF. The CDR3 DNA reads TGTGCCAGCAGTTATCGGGACTACTTAGCCAAAAACATTCAGTACTTC.

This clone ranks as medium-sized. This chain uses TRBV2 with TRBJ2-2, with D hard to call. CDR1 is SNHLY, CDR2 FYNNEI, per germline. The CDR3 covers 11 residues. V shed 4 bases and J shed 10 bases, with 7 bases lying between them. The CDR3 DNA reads TGTGCCAGCAGTGTTGAAAAGGAGCTGTTTTTT. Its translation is CASSVEKELFF.

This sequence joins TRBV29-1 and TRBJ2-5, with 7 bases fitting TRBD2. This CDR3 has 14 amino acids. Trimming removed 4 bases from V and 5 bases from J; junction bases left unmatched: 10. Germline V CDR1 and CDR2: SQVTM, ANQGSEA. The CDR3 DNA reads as TGCAGCGTTGGAAGGGACTACCCGGCGGAGACCCAGTACTTC. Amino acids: CSVGRDYPAETQYF.

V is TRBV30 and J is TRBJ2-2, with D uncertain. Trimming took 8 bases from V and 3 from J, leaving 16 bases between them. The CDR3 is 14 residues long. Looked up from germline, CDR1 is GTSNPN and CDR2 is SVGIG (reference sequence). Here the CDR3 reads CAGQPNRHTGELFF. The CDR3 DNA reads TGTGCCGGTCAGCCAAACCGGCACACCGGGGAGCTGTTTTTT.

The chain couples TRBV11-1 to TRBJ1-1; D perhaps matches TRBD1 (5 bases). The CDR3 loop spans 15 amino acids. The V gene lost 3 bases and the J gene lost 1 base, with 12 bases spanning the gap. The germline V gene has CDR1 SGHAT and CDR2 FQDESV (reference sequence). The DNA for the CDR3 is TGTGCCAGCAGCTTTAGTGGGACGGAGAACACTGAAGCTTTCTTT. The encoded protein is CASSFSGTENTEAFF.

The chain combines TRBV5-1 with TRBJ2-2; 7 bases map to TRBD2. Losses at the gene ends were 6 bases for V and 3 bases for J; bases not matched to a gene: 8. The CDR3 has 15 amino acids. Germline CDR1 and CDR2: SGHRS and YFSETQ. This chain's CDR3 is CASTEAGEYTGELFF. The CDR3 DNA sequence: TGCGCCAGCACGGAGGCGGGAGAGTACACCGGGGAGCTGTTTTTT.

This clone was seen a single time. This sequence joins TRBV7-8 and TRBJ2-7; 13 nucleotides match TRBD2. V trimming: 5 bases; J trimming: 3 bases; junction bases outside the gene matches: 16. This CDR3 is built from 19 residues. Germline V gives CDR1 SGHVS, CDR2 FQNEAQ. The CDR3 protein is CASSQPGTGGTSGNYEQYF. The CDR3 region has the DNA TGTGCCAGCAGCCAACCGGGGACAGGGGGGACTAGCGGGAACTACGAGCAGTACTTC.

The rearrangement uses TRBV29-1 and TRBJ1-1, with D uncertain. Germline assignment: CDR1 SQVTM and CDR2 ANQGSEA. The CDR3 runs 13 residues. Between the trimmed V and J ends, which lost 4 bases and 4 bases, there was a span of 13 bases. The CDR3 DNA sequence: TGCAGCGTTGCGACGGTGACGGGCACTGAAGCTTTCTTT. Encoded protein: CSVATVTGTEAFF.

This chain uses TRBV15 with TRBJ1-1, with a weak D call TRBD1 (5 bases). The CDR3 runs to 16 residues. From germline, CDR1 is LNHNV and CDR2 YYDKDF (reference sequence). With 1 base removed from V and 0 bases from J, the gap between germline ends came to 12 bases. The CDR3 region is CATSRGNRRVNTEAFF. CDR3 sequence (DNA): TGTGCCACCAGCAGAGGTAACAGGAGGGTGAACACTGAAGCTTTCTTT.

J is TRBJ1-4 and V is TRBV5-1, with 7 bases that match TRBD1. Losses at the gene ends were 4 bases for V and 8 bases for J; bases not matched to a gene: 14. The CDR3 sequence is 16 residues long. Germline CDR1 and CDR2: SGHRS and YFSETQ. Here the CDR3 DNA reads TGCGCCAGCAGCACCCTCCCATCAGGGGGTAGAGAAAAACTGTTTTTT. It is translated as CASSTLPSGGREKLFF.

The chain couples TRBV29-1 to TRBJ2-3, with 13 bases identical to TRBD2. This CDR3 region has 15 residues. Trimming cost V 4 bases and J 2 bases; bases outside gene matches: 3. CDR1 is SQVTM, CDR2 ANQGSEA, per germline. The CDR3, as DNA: TGCAGCGTTGGGACTAGCGGGAGTACCACAGATACGCAGTATTTT. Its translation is CSVGTSGSTTDTQYF.

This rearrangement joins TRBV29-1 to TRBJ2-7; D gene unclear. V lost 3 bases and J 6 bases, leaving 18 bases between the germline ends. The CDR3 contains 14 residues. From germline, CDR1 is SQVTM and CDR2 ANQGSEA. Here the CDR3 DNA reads TGCAGCGTTGAGCCGGACCCGTTAGTGCGCGAGCAGTACTTC. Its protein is CSVEPDPLVREQYF.

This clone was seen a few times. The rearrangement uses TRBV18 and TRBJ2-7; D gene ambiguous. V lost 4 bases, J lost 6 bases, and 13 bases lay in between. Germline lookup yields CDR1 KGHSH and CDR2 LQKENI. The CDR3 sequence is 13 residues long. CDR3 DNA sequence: TGTGCCAGCTCACAAACCACCGCCATCGAGCAGTACTTC. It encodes CASSQTTAIEQYF.

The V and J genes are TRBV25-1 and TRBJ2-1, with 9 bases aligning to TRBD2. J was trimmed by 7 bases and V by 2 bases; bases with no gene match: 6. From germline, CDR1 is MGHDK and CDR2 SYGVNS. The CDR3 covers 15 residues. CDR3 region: CASSEMAGGINEQFF. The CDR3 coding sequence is TGTGCCAGCAGTGAAATGGCGGGAGGGATAAATGAGCAGTTCTTC.

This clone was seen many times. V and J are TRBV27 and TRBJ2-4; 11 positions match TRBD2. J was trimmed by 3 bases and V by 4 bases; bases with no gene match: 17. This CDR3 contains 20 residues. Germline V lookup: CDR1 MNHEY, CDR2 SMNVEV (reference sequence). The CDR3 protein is CASSSLPGTSGIVGKNIQYF. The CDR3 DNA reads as TGTGCCAGCAGTTCCCTCCCCGGGACTAGCGGTATCGTAGGCAAAAACATTCAGTACTTC.